These T cell receptor beta chains were read from a single sample in a study of tumor-infiltrating lymphocytes in localized non-small cell lung cancer. Profiling relied on immunoSEQ multiplex PCR, and the TCRdb table lists in-frame clones only, not all of them. The data show around 17,000 clones, about 84% seen once. Sequencing was performed on uninvolved lung tissue not adjacent to the tumor. These receptors all stem from a human donor with non-small cell lung cancer. Both conserved end residues are part of each CDR3. Each record gives: J gene, V gene, clone size, D gene, CDR3 protein, CDR3 DNA. D genes are given only for firm matches. A row's size may be missing; if present it is once, few, many or a size class.

TRBJ1-2,TRBV5-6,.,TRBD1,CASSRPGQGVGYTF,TGTGCCAGCAGCCGCCCAGGACAGGGAGTTGGCTACACCTTC
TRBJ1-2,TRBV2,.,.,CASSGEGGGYSGYTF,TGTGCCAGCAGCGGAGAAGGGGGGGGGTACTCTGGCTACACCTTC
TRBJ2-5,TRBV2,.,.,CASSDQPAGETQYF,TGTGCCAGCAGTGATCAACCGGCCGGCGAGACCCAGTACTTC
TRBJ2-3,TRBV10-1,.,TRBD1,CASSESPRGQTDTQYF,TGCGCCAGCAGTGAGTCGCCCAGGGGGCAGACAGATACGCAGTATTTT
TRBJ1-4,TRBV5-1,.,.,CASSWDTGRLFF,TGCGCCAGCAGCTGGGACACGGGGAGACTGTTTTTT
TRBJ2-6,TRBV5-6,few,.,CASSRRGGLGGANVLTF,TGTGCCAGCAGCCGTCGCGGGGGCTTGGGTGGGGCCAACGTCCTGACTTTC
TRBJ1-1,TRBV4-1,.,.,CASSQSSDASEAFF,TGCGCCAGCAGCCAGTCCTCGGACGCCTCCGAGGCTTTCTTT
TRBJ1-3,TRBV28,.,TRBD1,CASRPWTGGGNTIYF,TGTGCCAGCAGACCTTGGACAGGGGGTGGAAACACCATATATTTT
TRBJ1-1,TRBV11-2,few,.,CASSLVGNTEAFF,TGTGCCAGCAGCTTAGTTGGGAACACTGAAGCTTTCTTT
TRBJ1-3,TRBV19,.,.,CASSSVDLSGNTIYF,TGTGCCAGTAGTTCCGTCGACCTCTCTGGAAACACCATATATTTT
TRBJ1-1,TRBV9,.,TRBD1,CASSGPWTGAGAFF,TGTGCCAGCAGCGGCCCCTGGACAGGGGCTGGGGCTTTCTTT
TRBJ2-1,TRBV11-2,.,TRBD2,CASSFMVAGQSSYNEQFF,TGTGCCAGCAGCTTCATGGTAGCGGGACAAAGCTCCTACAATGAGCAGTTCTTC
TRBJ1-4,TRBV5-1,.,TRBD1,CAVDRDSNEKLFF,TGCGCCGTCGACCGGGACAGCAATGAAAAACTGTTTTTT
TRBJ2-2,TRBV2,.,.,CASELDQGANTGELFF,TGTGCCAGCGAGCTCGACCAGGGAGCGAACACCGGGGAGCTGTTTTTT
TRBJ1-2,TRBV30,few,.,CAWRGSYGYTF,TGTGCCTGGAGGGGGAGCTATGGCTACACCTTC
TRBJ2-5,TRBV7-2,.,.,CASSLRIQETQYF,TGTGCCAGCAGCTTAAGGATCCAAGAGACCCAGTACTTC
TRBJ2-3,TRBV5-1,.,TRBD1,CASSLGQGLMDTQYF,TGCGCCAGCAGCTTGGGACAGGGCCTTATGGATACGCAGTATTTT
TRBJ1-4,TRBV2,.,.,CASSEVDLGEKLFF,TGTGCCAGCAGTGAAGTTGACTTAGGCGAAAAACTGTTTTTT
TRBJ1-3,TRBV27,.,.,CASSLYGGATGNTIYF,TGTGCCAGCAGTTTATACGGGGGGGCGACTGGAAACACCATATATTTT
TRBJ2-1,TRBV10-1,.,TRBD2,CASIYRLAGGVHSSYNEQFF,TGCGCCAGCATATACAGACTAGCGGGAGGCGTTCATAGCTCCTACAATGAGCAGTTCTTC
TRBJ1-2,TRBV27,.,.,CASSPGGRYGYTF,TGTGCCAGCAGCCCCGGGGGGCGCTATGGCTACACCTTC
TRBJ2-7,TRBV11-2,.,TRBD1,CASSLDYRGPYEQYF,TGTGCCAGCAGCTTGGACTACAGGGGGCCCTACGAGCAGTACTTC
TRBJ1-4,TRBV18,.,TRBD1,CASSPSTGVREKLFF,TGTGCCAGCTCACCCTCGACAGGGGTTCGAGAAAAACTGTTTTTT
TRBJ2-1,TRBV19,once,.,CASTLEYSGNEQFF,TGTGCCAGTACCCTGGAGTATAGCGGAAATGAGCAGTTCTTC
TRBJ2-7,TRBV19,.,TRBD1,CASSDVGTGLHEQYF,TGTGCCAGTAGTGACGTCGGGACAGGGCTTCACGAGCAGTACTTC
TRBJ1-1,TRBV7-6,.,TRBD1,CASSLGGTGAPTEAFF,TGTGCCAGCAGCTTAGGAGGGACAGGGGCCCCCACTGAAGCTTTCTTT
TRBJ2-3,TRBV29-1,.,.,CSVGTNQADTQYF,TGCAGCGTTGGGACAAACCAGGCGGATACGCAGTATTTT
TRBJ1-3,TRBV28,.,TRBD1,CASSLSGTAAGNTIYF,TGTGCCAGCAGTCTCTCAGGGACAGCTGCCGGAAACACCATATATTTT
TRBJ2-1,TRBV5-1,once,TRBD1,CASSSRGGQGYNEQFF,TGCGCCAGCAGCTCAAGAGGGGGACAGGGCTACAATGAGCAGTTCTTC
TRBJ2-1,TRBV28,few,TRBD2,CASSPGLAGPNNEQFF,TGTGCCAGCAGTCCCGGACTAGCGGGACCGAACAATGAGCAGTTCTTC
TRBJ1-4,TRBV5-1,.,TRBD1,CASRPTGGLEKLFF,TGCGCCAGCAGGCCGACAGGGGGTCTTGAAAAACTGTTTTTT
TRBJ1-6,TRBV7-2,.,TRBD1,CASSLLGGGSSPLHF,TGTGCCAGCAGCTTATTAGGAGGGGGCAGTTCACCCCTCCACTTT
TRBJ2-1,TRBV7-2,.,TRBD2,CASSSAGDYNEQFF,TGTGCCAGCAGCTCGGCGGGAGATTACAATGAGCAGTTCTTC
TRBJ1-1,TRBV9,.,.,CASSVEQDTEAFF,TGTGCCAGCAGCGTAGAACAGGACACTGAAGCTTTCTTT
TRBJ2-7,TRBV28,medium-sized,TRBD1,CASSTPGGRVYEQYF,TGTGCCAGCAGTACCCCAGGGGGCAGGGTCTACGAGCAGTACTTC
TRBJ1-2,TRBV27,.,TRBD1,CASTPGQGFSGYTF,TGTGCCAGTACTCCGGGACAGGGTTTTTCCGGCTACACCTTC
TRBJ1-4,TRBV4-2,.,.,CASSREATNEKLFF,TGTGCCAGCAGCCGAGAAGCAACTAATGAAAAACTGTTTTTT
TRBJ2-7,TRBV30,.,.,CAWSPGEGEQYF,TGTGCCTGGAGTCCAGGAGAAGGCGAGCAGTACTTC
TRBJ2-3,TRBV6-5,.,.,CASSPSTDTQYF,TGTGCCAGCAGCCCTAGCACAGATACGCAGTATTTT
TRBJ2-5,TRBV7-3,.,.,CASSLTLGETQYF,TGTGCCAGCAGCTTAACGTTGGGCGAGACCCAGTACTTC
TRBJ2-7,TRBV29-1,.,TRBD1,CSVDNRGLDEQYF,TGCAGCGTTGACAACAGGGGGCTTGACGAGCAGTACTTC
TRBJ2-3,TRBV5-1,.,TRBD1,CASSNDRGSDTQYF,TGCGCCAGCAGCAACGACAGGGGGTCGGATACGCAGTATTTT